This entry features one T cell receptor beta chain sequence. From germline, CDR1 is SQVTM and CDR2 ANQGSEA. This CDR3 spans 9 amino acids. V shed 1 base and J shed 12 bases, with 4 bases lying between them. The record originates from a study of cytomegalovirus exposure and HLA in healthy donors. Use of 60 Vbeta and 13 Jbeta primers characterized the PCR. Sequenced by immunoSEQ multiplex PCR; TCRdb stores in-frame clones only, minus some. Here the sample spans roughly 150,000 clones, more than 70% being singletons. The clonotype comes from a man aged 18-30 years in good health and CMV-seropositive. The sequencing sample was made of PBMCs. The chain links TRBV29-1 to TRBJ2-1; no definite D call. The CDR3 DNA sequence: TGCAGCGTTGAAGGAGGGCAGTTCTTC. It codes for CSVEGGQFF.